A single sample gave rise to the 5 T cell receptor beta chains below, sequenced in a study of beta chain features in type 1 diabetes (dated by TCRdb to 2016 to 2018). Libraries were prepared through the immunoSEQ multiplex PCR assay. All of the isolated RNA was reverse transcribed with the High Capacity cDNA Reverse Transcription Kit, so expressed TCRB transcripts were sequenced. Not all clones reach the TCRdb copy of this immuneACCESS table, which keeps in-frame sequences only. Checked studies attribute under half of the gap to unresolved V genes and leave the rest unexplained. This sample comprises around 160,000 clones, around 9% of them detected only once. The biggest ten clones account for 0.7% of the sample. On the study overall, not on this receptor specifically: Type 1 diabetes patients showed a moderate but significant shortening of TCRB CDR3 length in all four CD4+ subsets.

These receptors' targets are unknown. Sample: central memory CD4+ T cells from blood. These receptors originate from a woman aged 25 to 39 with type 1 diabetes.

The chain couples TRBV19 to TRBJ2-2; 10 bases match TRBD2. This CDR3 has 17 residues. The germline V gene encodes CDR1 LNHDA and CDR2 SQIVND (reference sequence). With V trimmed by 7 bases and J by 1 base, 9 bases remained unmatched. The CDR3 reads CASTNLWTSGNTGELFF. DNA for the CDR3: TGTGCCAGTACCAATCTCTGGACTAGCGGGAACACCGGGGAGCTGTTTTTT.

This clone was counted between two and nine times. The genes are TRBV6-5 and TRBJ2-7; no clear D. The length of the CDR3 is 15 residues. V was cut by 6 bases and J by 3 bases, with 18 bases left in between. Germline lookup yields CDR1 MNHEY and CDR2 SVGAGI. The CDR3 DNA is TGTGCCAGCAGCCGAACCCACCACCGAGGCTACGAGCAGTACTTC. It codes for CASSRTHHRGYEQYF.

V usage is TRBV7-2 and J usage is TRBJ2-5; TRBD1 agrees at 9 bases. CDR3 length equals 14 residues. In germline, CDR1 is SGHTA, CDR2 FQGNSA. The ends lost 1 base at V and 5 bases at J; junction bases unmatched: 2. CDR3: CASSLGTGAETQYF. DNA of the CDR3: TGTGCCAGCAGCTTAGGGACAGGGGCCGAGACCCAGTACTTC.

The CDR3 DNA reads as TGTGCCAGCAGCTTAGTCGGCACAGATACGCAGTATTTT. Translating gives CASSLVGTDTQYF. The rearrangement links TRBV7-9 to TRBJ2-3; D ambiguous. Between the trimmed V and J ends, which lost 1 base and 1 base, there was a span of 3 bases. Germline lookup yields CDR1 SEHNR and CDR2 FQNEAQ (reference sequence). The CDR3 consists of 13 residues.

The chain employs TRBV29-1 and TRBJ2-3, with 7 bases fitting TRBD2. The germline V gene has CDR1 SQVTM and CDR2 ANQGSEA. CDR3 size: 14 residues. The trim removed 4 bases at V and 0 bases at J, leaving 4 bases unmatched. The DNA for the CDR3 is TGCAGCGTTGTGGCTAGCGGTAGCACAGATACGCAGTATTTT. Protein: CSVVASGSTDTQYF.